The 32 T cell receptor beta chains reported below all come from one sample, sequenced in a study of blood T cells in healthy people across ages. The second PCR ran about 6 to 12 cycles with a sample-barcoded 5' primer and J-beta primers. TCRdb recomputed calls from the 5' RACE reads with MiXCR, one row per CDR3 protein. The sample shows 1.4 million to 1.5 million distinct CDR3 sequences, approximately 38% of them seen only once. Sequenced material: blood. Receptor source: a woman in her late teens or twenties in good health.

The chain employs TRBV7-2 and TRBJ2-1; 14 nucleotides match TRBD2. J lost 8 bases, V lost 4 bases, and 13 bases had no gene match. CDR3 size: 18 residues. Germline V lookup: CDR1 SGHTA, CDR2 FQGNSA. The CDR3 spells CASSSRFWGTSGSDEQFF. In DNA, the CDR3 is TGTGCCAGCAGCTCCCGTTTTTGGGGGACTAGCGGGAGCGATGAGCAGTTCTTC. The full variable domain, with the rest looked up from reference TRBV7-2 and TRBJ2-1, is GAGVSQSPSNKVTEKGKDVELRCDPISGHTALYWYRQSLGQGLEFLIYFQGNSAPDKSGLPSDRFSAERTGGSVSTLTIQRTQQEDSAVYLCASSSRFWGTSGSDEQFFGPGTRLTVL.

A few counts support this clonotype. For the CDR3, the DNA is TGTGCCAGCAGTTTAGGTAACCAGCGGGAGCAGTACTTC. It encodes CASSLGNQREQYF. This chain connects TRBV6-2 or TRBV6-3 to TRBJ2-7; D possibly corresponds to TRBD2 (5 bases). This CDR3 has 13 amino acids. The V end was cut by 4 bases, the J end by 7 bases, with 14 bases between. Per the germline V gene, CDR1 is MNHEY and CDR2 is SVGEGT.

The chain uses TRBV2 and TRBJ1-2; D gene uncertain. Germline loops: CDR1 SNHLY, CDR2 FYNNEI. CDR3 length: 17 residues. Trimming removed 8 bases at V and 2 bases at J, with 24 bases between. DNA for the CDR3: TGTGCCAGCCCCCAGATTGGAGGGAGGCCCCCCAACTATGGCTACACCTTC. Amino acid sequence: CASPQIGGRPPNYGYTF.

V and J are TRBV20-1 and TRBJ2-1; 9 bases match TRBD1. The DNA end is more similar to TRBJ2-7, so the J call may be wrong. The CDR3 is 17 amino acids. From germline, CDR1 is DFQATT and CDR2 SNEGSKA (reference sequence). The CDR3 protein is CSARGTGATDSFYEQYF. The CDR3 DNA sequence: TGCAGTGCTAGAGGGACAGGGGCGACGGACTCCTTCTACGAGCAGTACTTC.

The chain recombines TRBV9 with TRBJ2-2, with D perhaps matching TRBD2 (6 bases). Trimming took off 2 bases at V and 1 base at J, with 12 bases between the two ends. Germline loops: CDR1 SGDLS, CDR2 YYNGEE. This CDR3 has 16 residues. CDR3 nucleotide sequence: TGTGCCAGCAGCGTGGGGGGAGACCTGAACACCGGGGAGCTGTTTTTT. This encodes CASSVGGDLNTGELFF.

The chain couples TRBV7-9 to TRBJ2-5; D possibly corresponds to TRBD2 (5 bases). The CDR3 is 17 amino acids. V was cut by 2 bases and J by 1 base, with 17 bases left in between. CDR1 is SEHNR and CDR2 is FQNEAQ in the germline V gene (reference sequence). The CDR3 nucleotides are TGTGCCAGCAGCTTATATTCTGGCGGGCGAACCCAAGAGACCCAGTACTTC. This codes for CASSLYSGGRTQETQYF.

This CDR3 reads CAPGQMDGNQPQHF. In DNA, the CDR3 is TGTGCCCCGGGACAGATGGATGGCAATCAGCCCCAGCATTTT. The rearrangement uses TRBV21-1 and TRBJ1-5; TRBD1 is taken as the D call from the table, unchecked against the DNA. TRBV21-1 is a recognized pseudogene. The CDR3 length is 14 residues.

This clonotype came up many times. The rearrangement uses TRBV19 and TRBJ2-1, with a weak D call TRBD1 (5 bases). The germline V and J ends were trimmed by 2 bases and 6 bases, with 8 bases remaining between them. The CDR3 consists of 13 residues. CDR1 is LNHDA and CDR2 is SQIVND in the germline V gene (reference sequence). The CDR3 spells CASSILGPNEQFF. For the CDR3, the DNA is TGTGCCAGTAGTATACTGGGGCCCAATGAGCAGTTCTTC.

This clonotype was seen a few times. This chain connects TRBV6-1 to TRBJ1-5; D not certain. Germline lookup yields CDR1 MNHNS and CDR2 SASEGT. Trimming shortened V by 6 bases and J by 5 bases, and 17 bases separated the two germline ends. The CDR3 runs to 15 residues. This chain's CDR3 is CASSSGWGMDQPQHF. The DNA of the CDR3 is TGTGCCAGCAGCTCCGGTTGGGGAATGGATCAGCCCCAGCATTTT.

V usage is TRBV29-1 and J usage is TRBJ2-1; 7 bases line up with TRBD1. The CDR3 sequence is 14 residues long. Germline CDR1 reads SQVTM; CDR2 reads ANQGSEA. V gave up 1 base and J gave up 9 bases; unmatched junction bases: 9. As DNA, the CDR3 is TGCAGCGTTGAAGTACAGGGGAGTATCACTGAGCAGTTCTTC. It encodes CSVEVQGSITEQFF.

The V and J genes are TRBV2 and TRBJ2-5; tentatively, D is TRBD2 (5 bases). The CDR3 has 12 residues. CDR1 SNHLY and CDR2 FYNNEI come from the germline V gene. Between the trimmed V and J ends, which lost 8 bases and 4 bases, there was a span of 11 bases. In DNA, the CDR3 is TGTGCCAGCTTGTGGGCGGGAGAGACCCAGTACTTC. This sequence encodes CASLWAGETQYF.

The chain recombines TRBV4-2 with TRBJ1-2; D remains unclear. The CDR3 loop spans 13 amino acids. The V gene lost 0 bases and the J gene lost 8 bases, with 10 bases spanning the gap. CDR1 and CDR2 (germline): LGHNA, YNFKEQ. The CDR3, as DNA: TGTGCCAGCAGCCAAGATCCCGGAGGGGGCTACACCTTC. Its translation is CASSQDPGGGYTF.

The chain carries TRBV2 and TRBJ2-1; D may correspond to TRBD1 or TRBD2 (5 bases each). Germline V gives CDR1 SNHLY, CDR2 FYNNEI. The V end was cut by 0 bases, the J end by 4 bases, with 25 bases between. The CDR3 is 20 residues long. The DNA of the CDR3 is TGTGCCAGCAGTGAAGCGTTGGGGACGCTCATTCCCTCGGCGTACAATGAGCAGTTCTTC. Translating gives CASSEALGTLIPSAYNEQFF.

This clonotype was found a few times. This chain joins TRBV2 and TRBJ1-1; perhaps TRBD1 as D (6 bases). The ends were cut back, 3 bases at V and 5 bases at J, with 16 bases in the middle. This CDR3 has 15 residues. Germline V gene sequence: CDR1 SNHLY, CDR2 FYNNEI. The CDR3 DNA reads as TGTGCCAGCAGTGAGGTGCGGGGGCTTGGTACTGAAGCTTTCTTT. As protein: CASSEVRGLGTEAFF.

In its sample, this clonotype was seen many times. The chain links TRBV4-1 to TRBJ2-7; 11 positions match TRBD2. Losses at the gene ends were 3 bases for V and 7 bases for J; bases not matched to a gene: 5. CDR3 size: 14 residues. From germline, CDR1 is MGHRA and CDR2 YSYEKL. The CDR3 region is CASSHAGLAEEQYF. DNA for the CDR3: TGCGCCAGCAGCCATGCGGGACTAGCGGAGGAGCAGTACTTC.

V and J are TRBV27 and TRBJ1-6; no clear D gene. Germline values: CDR1 MNHEY, CDR2 SMNVEV (reference sequence). Trimming removed 5 bases at V and 5 bases at J, with 7 bases between. This CDR3 contains 13 residues. DNA of the CDR3: TGTGCCAGCAGTCTCACCGATAATTCACCCCTCCACTTT. The encoded protein is CASSLTDNSPLHF.

In nucleotides, the CDR3 is TGTGCCAGCAGCTTGGGGGCGGGGGAAGGAACAGATACGCAGTATTTT. Protein sequence: CASSLGAGEGTDTQYF. This rearrangement joins TRBV9 to TRBJ2-3; D may be TRBD2 (7 bases). Trimming left V 4 bases short and J 3 bases short, with 18 bases between. Germline V gene data show CDR1 as SGDLS and CDR2 as YYNGEE. The CDR3 consists of 16 residues.

V is TRBV11-2 and J is TRBJ1-6, with a tentative D call TRBD1 (6 bases). Germline CDR1 is SGHAT and CDR2 is FQNNGV. The CDR3 totals 14 residues. V shed 1 base and J shed 10 bases, with 11 bases lying between them. CDR3 region: CASSLVEGGSPLHF. The CDR3 DNA reads TGTGCCAGCAGCTTAGTGGAGGGGGGCTCACCCCTCCACTTT.

Remarks on this clonotype: A single base separates this from a much larger clone, so it may be a read error. This CDR3 is missing its conserved last phenylalanine or tryptophan, likely due to a read error. The V and J genes are TRBV3-1 and TRBJ2-1; 9 nucleotides match TRBD2. In germline, CDR1 is LGHDT, CDR2 YNNKEL (reference sequence). The CDR3 has 15 residues. The trim removed 0 bases at V and 4 bases at J, leaving 1 base unmatched. CDR3 nucleotides: TGTGCCAGCAGCCAAGAGAGCGGGAGGTACAATGAGCAGTTCATC. It specifies CASSQESGRYNEQFI.

This chain joins TRBV21-1 and TRBJ2-1; the table's D gene call, TRBD1, was not cross checked with the DNA. TRBV21-1 is marked as a pseudogene. The CDR3 covers 16 residues. The CDR3: CASSKETREKGNEQFF. CDR3 in DNA: TGTGCCAGCAGCAAAGAAACCCGGGAGAAAGGGAATGAGCAGTTCTTC.

The chain's CDR3 is CASSQEGPGLMQPQHF. CDR3 nucleotide sequence: TGTGCCAGCAGCCAAGAGGGGCCAGGGCTGATGCAGCCCCAGCATTTT. This sequence joins TRBV3-1 and TRBJ1-5, with TRBD1 as a possible D gene (5 bases). V lost 0 bases to trimming and J lost 7 bases, with 16 bases between them. The CDR3 runs to 16 residues. In germline, CDR1 is LGHDT, CDR2 YNNKEL (reference sequence).

CDR3 in DNA: TGTGCCAGCAGTGATCCGGGACACCTTTGGTGGGAGCTGTTTTTT. Translated, it gives CASSDPGHLWWELFF. The V call is TRBV6-1, the J call TRBJ2-2; tentatively, D is TRBD1 (6 bases). V shed 3 bases and J shed 9 bases, with 17 bases lying between them. CDR1 MNHNS and CDR2 SASEGT come from the germline V gene. This CDR3 has 15 amino acids.

The genes are TRBV7-9 and TRBJ2-1; 7 bases are shared with TRBD2. Looked up from germline, CDR1 is SEHNR and CDR2 is FQNEAQ (reference sequence). The CDR3 is 16 amino acids. Unmatched junction bases numbered 7, after V lost 2 bases and J lost 3 bases. This CDR3 is CASSLWGGSDYNEQFF. In nucleotides, the CDR3 is TGTGCCAGCAGCTTATGGGGCGGGAGTGACTACAATGAGCAGTTCTTC.

This clonotype was observed a single time. The CDR3 loop reads CASSESAGSQETQYF. The CDR3, as DNA: TGCGCCAGCAGTGAGTCGGCGGGGTCCCAAGAGACCCAGTACTTC. The J gene is TRBJ2-4, the V gene TRBV10-1, with D tentatively TRBD2 (6 bases). The J call may not be correct, given that the DNA end is closer to TRBJ2-5. In germline, CDR1 is WNHNN, CDR2 SYGVQD (reference sequence). This CDR3 has 15 amino acids.

This clonotype appeared a few times. One end of the junction does not line up with germline, which may come from a read error. J is TRBJ1-4 and V is TRBV15, with D possibly TRBD1 on 5 matching bases. CDR1 and CDR2 (germline): LNHNV, YYDKDF (reference sequence). The CDR3 contains 14 residues. The CDR3 sequence: CATRRAGGGEKLFF. DNA for the CDR3: TGTGCCACCAGGAGAGCTGGCGGGGGTGAAAAACTGTTTTTT.

This sequence joins TRBV7-2 and TRBJ1-4, with D possibly TRBD1 on 5 matching bases. The CDR3 is 14 residues long. V lost 5 bases and J 8 bases, leaving 15 bases between the germline ends. Germline CDR1 reads SGHTA; CDR2 reads FQGNSA. DNA for the CDR3: TGTGCCAGCAGCGGCGGGGCAGGGCGAGAAAAACTGTTTTTT. Translation: CASSGGAGREKLFF. The complete variable domain, with remaining parts taken from reference TRBV7-2 and TRBJ1-4, reads GAGVSQSPSNKVTEKGKDVELRCDPISGHTALYWYRQSLGQGLEFLIYFQGNSAPDKSGLPSDRFSAERTGGSVSTLTIQRTQQEDSAVYLCASSGGAGREKLFFGSGTQLSVL.

The rearrangement joins TRBV20-1 to TRBJ2-7, with D hard to call. V lost 6 bases and J 0 bases, leaving 15 bases between the germline ends. The germline V gene has CDR1 DFQATT and CDR2 SNEGSKA (reference sequence). The CDR3 runs to 14 residues. The CDR3 region is CSAHGQLSSYEQYF. CDR3 DNA: TGCAGTGCCCATGGGCAACTAAGCTCCTACGAGCAGTACTTC.

The J gene is TRBJ2-5, the V gene TRBV18; the D is unclear. CDR1 is KGHSH and CDR2 is LQKENI in the germline V gene. The CDR3 is 13 amino acids. The V and J ends lost 6 bases and 7 bases respectively, with 15 bases between them. This chain's CDR3 is CASSPSADATQYF. Here the CDR3 DNA reads TGTGCCAGCTCGCCAAGCGCGGATGCGACCCAGTACTTC.

The chain is built from TRBV20-1 and TRBJ2-5; possibly TRBD2 for D (5 bases). CDR1 is DFQATT and CDR2 is SNEGSKA in the germline V gene (reference sequence). The ends were cut back, 0 bases at V and 5 bases at J, with 10 bases in the middle. The CDR3 extends over 13 amino acids. In DNA, the CDR3 is TGCAGTGCTAGAGAGCCGACGGGGGAGACCCAGTACTTC. Translation: CSAREPTGETQYF.

V and J are TRBV25-1 and TRBJ2-7; weak D call: TRBD2 (5 bases). CDR1 is MGHDK and CDR2 is SYGVNS in the germline V gene. This CDR3 has 14 residues. V dropped 0 bases and J dropped 7 bases, with 13 bases sitting between them. CDR3 region: CASSEYVGGGEQYF. The CDR3 DNA is TGTGCCAGCAGTGAATATGTGGGTGGAGGTGAGCAGTACTTC.

The chain is built from TRBV10-3 and TRBJ1-2, with D possibly being TRBD1 (5 bases). The CDR3 contains 14 residues. Germline assignment: CDR1 ENHRY and CDR2 SYGVKD. Trimming removed 2 bases at V and 6 bases at J, with 13 bases between. CDR3 amino acids: CAISELRAGDGYTF. DNA of the CDR3: TGTGCCATCAGTGAGCTAAGAGCGGGGGATGGCTACACCTTC.

This clonotype was counted a few times. This chain uses TRBV6-1 with TRBJ2-3; D is tentatively TRBD1 or TRBD2 (5 bases each). The CDR3 runs to 14 residues. V was pared by 7 bases and J by 2 bases, with 13 bases between. CDR1 is MNHNS, CDR2 SASEGT, per germline. This chain's CDR3 is CASNPEGHTDTQYF. DNA for the CDR3: TGTGCCAGCAACCCTGAGGGGCACACAGATACGCAGTATTTT.